A single TCR beta chain is shown here with its context. Its antigen is not yet known. No much larger clonotype is one base removed from it; base qualities were not supplied. CDR1 SGHAT and CDR2 FQNNGV are derived from the germline V gene. Relative to germline, V is 5 bases shorter and J is 4 bases shorter, with 16 bases between their ends. The CDR3 spans 15 residues, from the cysteine through the phenylalanine. Of all the DNA, just the CDR3 is kept, 45 bases in frame from base 1. TCRbeta CDR3 regions were amplified from genomic DNA by means of the immunoSEQ Assay, a bias-controlled multiplex PCR. On the authors' methods: Within the assay, amplification of reference gene primers was used to estimate how many nucleated cells each sample contained. To quantify the absolute abundance of each unique TCRbeta CDR3 rearrangement, sequence reads were collapsed and filtered. For each sample, productive Simpson clonality was calculated by taking the square root of Simpson's diversity index across productive rearrangements. Sourced from immuneACCESS, this table was stored by TCRdb with only in-frame sequences that have V and J called. A share of the clones is absent; for the studies checked, an unresolved V gene accounts for under half, and the remainder has no known explanation. Clonal size and the V and J genes are those of that table, whereas D and trimming came from the DNA. This sample has 150,000 or so clones in its table, and roughly four fifths of those were observed once. The ten largest clones represent around 15% of the sample.

The data originate from a study of blood T cell repertoires in COVID-19 (dated by TCRdb to the early 2020s). Broadly, across the study: Samples from collaborators originated in the United States, Italy and Spain and spanned both the acute and convalescent phases of COVID-19. The repertoires were released in a freely available public database intended as a resource for research on the immune response to SARS-CoV-2. Deeply sampled blood TCRbeta repertoires from subjects exposed to, actively infected with, or recovered from COVID-19 were included in the dataset. HLA class I and class II types, where available, came from metadata supplied by the sample provider rather than from assay-based typing. Samples came from the ongoing ImmuneRACE study (first 160 participants) plus 1,254 subjects from 6 global collaborators. The material from the prospective study consisted of cDNA or gDNA derived from T cells, B-cell-depleted T cells, or PBMCs. Sample metadata almost always included a de-identified subject ID, COVID-19 status, age in years and sex. The investigation overall reported the following: The quantity of clinical and demographic metadata differed by source and by participant and was supplied without curation.

Collaborating institutions collected whole blood in K2EDTA tubes following their own protocols. For TCRbeta analysis, collaborator samples were shipped as frozen whole blood, as isolated PBMCs, or as DNA extracted from either sample type. The sequence joins TRBV11-2 to TRBJ2-3, with a weak D call of TRBD1 (5 bases match). This clonotype originated in a human donor with acute or convalescent COVID-19. The donor label of this sample is uncertain. Sequencing input: peripheral blood. The nucleotide sequence reads TGTGCCAGCAGCCGTCGGGCCGAAGGGGCAGATACGCAGTATTTT. The translation is CASSRRAEGADTQYF.